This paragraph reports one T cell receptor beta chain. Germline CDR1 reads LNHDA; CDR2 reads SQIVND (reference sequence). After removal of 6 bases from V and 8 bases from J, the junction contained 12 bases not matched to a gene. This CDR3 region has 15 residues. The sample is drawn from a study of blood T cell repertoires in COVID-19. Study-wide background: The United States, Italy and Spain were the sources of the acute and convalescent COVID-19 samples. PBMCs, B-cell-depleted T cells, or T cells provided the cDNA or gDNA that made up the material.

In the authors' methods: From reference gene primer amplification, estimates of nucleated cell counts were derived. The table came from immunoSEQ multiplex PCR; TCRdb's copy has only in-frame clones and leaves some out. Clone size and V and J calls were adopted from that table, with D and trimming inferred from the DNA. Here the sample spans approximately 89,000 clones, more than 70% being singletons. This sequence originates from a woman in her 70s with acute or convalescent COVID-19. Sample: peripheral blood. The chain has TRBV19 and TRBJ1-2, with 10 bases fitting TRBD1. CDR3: CASRTPDRGRLGYTF. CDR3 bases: TGTGCCAGTAGAACCCCTGACAGGGGGCGCTTAGGCTACACCTTC.